Shown below are 2 T cell receptor beta chains from a single sample sequenced in a study of T cell responses to AZD1222 COVID-19 vaccine. Here immunoSEQ multiplex PCR was the method, and the copy in TCRdb shows in-frame clones only, minus some. The sample carries around 150,000 clones, 85% to 95% recorded once. Specimen: peripheral blood, collected on day 0 of AZD1222 vaccination. The receptors come from an adult in good health.

This clone has just one count. V gene TRBV7-3 combines with J gene TRBJ1-1; no definite D call. Per germline, CDR1 SGHTA and CDR2 FQGTGA. V lost 4 bases to trimming and J lost 0 bases, with 9 bases between them. The CDR3 loop spans 14 amino acids. The CDR3 sequence is CASSSSPLNTEAFF. DNA of the CDR3: TGTGCCAGCAGCTCCTCCCCGTTGAACACTGAAGCTTTCTTT.

The rearrangement links TRBV27 to TRBJ2-1; 11 bases align to TRBD2. The CDR3 spans 17 residues. The V segment lost 6 bases and the J segment 3 bases; nucleotides outside the gene matches: 10. Germline CDR1 reads MNHEY; CDR2 reads SMNVEV (reference sequence). The CDR3 here is CASRMQLAGVNYNEQFF. CDR3 sequence (DNA): TGTGCCAGCAGGATGCAACTAGCGGGAGTGAACTACAATGAGCAGTTCTTC.